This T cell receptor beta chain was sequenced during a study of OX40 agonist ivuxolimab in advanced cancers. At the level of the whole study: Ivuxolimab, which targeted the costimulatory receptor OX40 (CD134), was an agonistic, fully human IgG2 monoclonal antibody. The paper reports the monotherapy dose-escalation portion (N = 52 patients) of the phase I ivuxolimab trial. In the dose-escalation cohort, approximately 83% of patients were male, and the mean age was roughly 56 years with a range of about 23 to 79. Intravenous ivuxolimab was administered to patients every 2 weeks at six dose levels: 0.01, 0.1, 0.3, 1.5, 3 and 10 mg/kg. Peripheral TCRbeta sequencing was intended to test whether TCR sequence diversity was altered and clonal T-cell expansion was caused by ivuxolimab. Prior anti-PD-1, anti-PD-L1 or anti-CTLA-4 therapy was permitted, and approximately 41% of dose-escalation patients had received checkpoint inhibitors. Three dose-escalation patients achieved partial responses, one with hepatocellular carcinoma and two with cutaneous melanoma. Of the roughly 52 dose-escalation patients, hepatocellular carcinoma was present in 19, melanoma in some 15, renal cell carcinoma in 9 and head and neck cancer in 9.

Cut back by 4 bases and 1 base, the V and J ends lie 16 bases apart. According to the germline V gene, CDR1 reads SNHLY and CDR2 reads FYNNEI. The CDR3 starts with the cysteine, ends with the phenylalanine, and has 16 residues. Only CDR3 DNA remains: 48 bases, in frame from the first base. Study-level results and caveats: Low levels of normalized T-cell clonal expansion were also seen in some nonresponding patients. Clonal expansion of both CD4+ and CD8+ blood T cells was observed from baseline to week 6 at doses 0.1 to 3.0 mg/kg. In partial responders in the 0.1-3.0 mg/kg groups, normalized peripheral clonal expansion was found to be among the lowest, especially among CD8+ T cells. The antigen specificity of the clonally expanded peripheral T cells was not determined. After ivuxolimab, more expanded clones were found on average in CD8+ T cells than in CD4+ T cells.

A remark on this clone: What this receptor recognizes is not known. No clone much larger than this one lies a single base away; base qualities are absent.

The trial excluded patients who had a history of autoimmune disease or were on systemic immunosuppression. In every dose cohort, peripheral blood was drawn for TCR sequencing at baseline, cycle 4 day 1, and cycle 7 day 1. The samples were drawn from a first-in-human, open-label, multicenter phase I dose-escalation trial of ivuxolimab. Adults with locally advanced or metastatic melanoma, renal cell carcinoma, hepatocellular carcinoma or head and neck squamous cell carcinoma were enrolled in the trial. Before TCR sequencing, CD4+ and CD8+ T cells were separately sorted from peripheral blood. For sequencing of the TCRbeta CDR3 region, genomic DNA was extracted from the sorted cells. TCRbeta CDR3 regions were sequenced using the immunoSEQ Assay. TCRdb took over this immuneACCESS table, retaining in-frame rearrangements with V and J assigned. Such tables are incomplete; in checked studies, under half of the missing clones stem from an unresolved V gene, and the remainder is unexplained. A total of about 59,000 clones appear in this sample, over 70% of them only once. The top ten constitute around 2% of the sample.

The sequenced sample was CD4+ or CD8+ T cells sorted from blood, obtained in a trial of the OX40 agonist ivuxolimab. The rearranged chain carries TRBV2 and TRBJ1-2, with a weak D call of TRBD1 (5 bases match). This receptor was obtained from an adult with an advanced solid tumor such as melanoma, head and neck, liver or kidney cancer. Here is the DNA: TGTGCCAGCAGTGGGAGAAGCCAGGGTGGTAACTATGGCTACACCTTC. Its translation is CASSGRSQGGNYGYTF.